The 6 T cell receptor beta chains presented below share a single source sample, sequenced in a study of blood T cell repertoires in COVID-19. Assay: immunoSEQ multiplex PCR; the TCRdb copy retains only in-frame clones and omits some. The table includes hundreds of thousands of clones, 87% detected once. Sequenced material: PBMCs or T cells enriched from blood (not recorded which). The origin of the receptors is a man in his forties or fifties in a cohort exposed to, infected with or recovered from COVID-19 (not recorded which).

This clone was seen ten or more times. This chain uses TRBV6-5 with TRBJ2-5, with TRBD2 identical over 14 bases. V was pared by 8 bases and J by 7 bases, with 9 bases of the junction left unmatched. Looked up from germline, CDR1 is MNHEY and CDR2 is SVGAGI. The length of the CDR3 is 15 residues. CDR3: CASQPGLAGDGTQYF. Written as DNA, the CDR3 is TGTGCCAGCCAACCGGGACTAGCGGGAGACGGGACCCAGTACTTC.

The DNA for the CDR3 is TGTGCCAGCAGCCCCGGGATTTGGATTGAGCAGTTCTTC. Amino acids: CASSPGIWIEQFF. This chain connects TRBV3-1 (or the pseudogene TRBV3-2) to TRBJ2-1, with a possible D match to TRBD2 (5 bases). The germline V and J ends were trimmed by 4 bases and 9 bases, with 13 bases remaining between them. The CDR3 extends over 13 amino acids. Germline lookup yields CDR1 LGHDT and CDR2 YNNKEL (reference sequence).

This sequence joins TRBV11-3 and TRBJ2-7; D might be TRBD2 (7 bases). CDR3 length: 15 residues. V was clipped by 5 bases and J by 3 bases, with 17 bases between them. Germline V gene data show CDR1 as SGHNT and CDR2 as YENEEA. As DNA, the CDR3 is TGTGCCAGCAGCCCGGGGGCTAGCGGCCGCTACGAGCAGTACTTC. It codes for CASSPGASGRYEQYF.

The chain is built from TRBV10-2 and TRBJ1-6, with unresolved D. With 6 bases removed from V and 7 bases from J, the gap between germline ends came to 10 bases. The germline V gene encodes CDR1 WSHSY and CDR2 SAAADI. This CDR3 spans 13 amino acids. CDR3 residues: CASRLDGNSPLHF. The CDR3 DNA follows: TGCGCCAGCAGATTAGACGGGAATTCACCCCTCCACTTT.

V and J are TRBV2 and TRBJ2-2, with TRBD1 matching 7 bases. The V gene's germline CDR1 is SNHLY and CDR2 FYNNEI. V gave up 6 bases and J gave up 4 bases; unmatched junction bases: 8. The CDR3 length is 15 residues. Here the CDR3 reads CASRRGQTLTGELFF. The CDR3 nucleotides are TGTGCCAGCAGGAGGGGACAGACCCTCACCGGGGAGCTGTTTTTT.

The CDR3 region has the DNA TGTGCCAGCTTCAGTGCGGGGGCTGGGGCGAACACTGAAGCTTTCTTT. Its translation: CASFSAGAGANTEAFF. This chain uses TRBV28 with TRBJ1-1; D is possibly TRBD1 (6 bases). Trimming removed 8 bases at V and 1 base at J, with 20 bases between. CDR3 length: 16 amino acids. In germline, CDR1 is MDHEN, CDR2 SYDVKM.